The 9 T cell receptor beta chains in this list originate from one sample, sequenced in a study of blood T cell repertoires in COVID-19. The table came from immunoSEQ multiplex PCR; TCRdb's copy has only in-frame clones and leaves some out. Of roughly 250,000 clones listed, around 85% were seen once; the top ten hold roughly 9.6%. The sample consisted of peripheral blood. These receptors all come from an elderly woman with acute or convalescent COVID-19.

This chain links TRBV29-1 with TRBJ1-1; perhaps TRBD1 as D (6 bases). Germline V CDR1 and CDR2: SQVTM, ANQGSEA. There are 14 residues in the CDR3. The V end lost 4 bases, the J end lost 3 bases, and 15 bases lay between the germline ends. The CDR3 spells CSVAGGWGDTEAFF. The CDR3 DNA follows: TGCAGCGTTGCGGGGGGCTGGGGGGACACTGAAGCTTTCTTT.

The J gene is TRBJ1-1, the V gene TRBV5-1; the match to TRBD1 covers 7 bases. V was clipped by 7 bases and J by 0 bases; unmatched bases: 12. Germline loops: CDR1 SGHRS, CDR2 YFSETQ. This CDR3 spans 16 amino acids. This chain's CDR3 is CASREQGSIMNTEAFF. The CDR3 nucleotides are TGCGCCAGCCGAGAACAGGGGAGTATCATGAACACTGAAGCTTTCTTT.

The chain is built from TRBV12-3 or TRBV12-4 and TRBJ1-6; 7 bases align to TRBD1. The V and J ends lost 7 bases and 8 bases, in that order; junction bases with no gene match: 5. The CDR3 has 13 residues. CDR3 bases: TGTGCCAGCACCCTCACAGGGGATTCACCCCTCCACTTT. This sequence encodes CASTLTGDSPLHF.

The chain combines TRBV28 with TRBJ1-4; TRBD1 aligns across 8 bases. Per the germline V gene, CDR1 is MDHEN and CDR2 is SYDVKM. CDR3 length equals 15 residues. The J segment lost 5 bases and the V segment lost 6 bases, leaving 8 bases of the junction unmatched. In DNA form, the CDR3 reads TGTGCCAGCAGCGAGCAGGGGGCGCAAAATGAAAAACTGTTTTTT. Protein sequence: CASSEQGAQNEKLFF.

V is TRBV11-3 and J is TRBJ2-3; TRBD2 aligns across 7 bases. Trimming cost V 5 bases and J 2 bases; bases outside gene matches: 10. This CDR3 comprises 16 residues. Germline CDR1 and CDR2: SGHNT and YENEEA. CDR3 sequence: CASSQTTAGNTDTQYF. As DNA, the CDR3 is TGTGCCAGCAGCCAAACGACAGCGGGGAACACAGATACGCAGTATTTT. Drawing the rest from reference TRBV11-3 and TRBJ2-3, the complete variable domain is EAGVVQSPRYKIIEKKQPVAFWCNPISGHNTLYWYLQNLGQGPELLIRYENEEAVDDSQLPKDRFSAERLKGVDSTLKIQPAELGDSAVYLCASSQTTAGNTDTQYFGPGTRLTVL.

The rearrangement joins TRBV7-2 to TRBJ1-2; D is possibly TRBD1 (5 bases). Per the germline V gene, CDR1 is SGHTA and CDR2 is FQGNSA. This CDR3 has 14 amino acids. V lost 3 bases and J lost 1, with 9 bases in between. This CDR3 is CASSLTVINYGYTF. The CDR3, as DNA: TGTGCCAGCAGCTTGACAGTTATTAACTATGGCTACACCTTC. Variable domain in full (rest from reference TRBV7-2 and TRBJ1-2): GAGVSQSPSNKVTEKGKDVELRCDPISGHTALYWYRQSLGQGLEFLIYFQGNSAPDKSGLPSDRFSAERTGGSVSTLTIQRTQQEDSAVYLCASSLTVINYGYTFGSGTRLTVV.

The rearrangement joins TRBV30 to TRBJ2-5; 12 positions match TRBD2. The CDR3 has 16 amino acids. Germline lookup yields CDR1 GTSNPN and CDR2 SVGIG (reference sequence). V dropped 2 bases and J dropped 5; count of bases not matched to a gene: 9. CDR3 in DNA: TGTGCCTGGAGTAGGCCTAGCGGGGGGGCTGTGGAGACCCAGTACTTC. Translating it yields CAWSRPSGGAVETQYF. Looking up the rest from reference TRBV30 and TRBJ2-5 gives the full variable domain: SQTIHQWPATLVQPVGSPLSLECTVEGTSNPNLYWYRQAAGRGLQLLFYSVGIGQISSEVPQNLSASRPQDRQFILSSKKLLLSDSGFYLCAWSRPSGGAVETQYFGPGTRLLVL.

This clone has just a few counts. V is TRBV2 and J is TRBJ1-6; the match to TRBD1 covers 9 bases. CDR1 is SNHLY and CDR2 is FYNNEI in the germline V gene. This CDR3 has 14 residues. V shed 8 bases, J shed 7 bases, and the junction held 6 bases outside the gene matches. CDR3 nucleotide sequence: TGTGCCAGCGAATATACAGGGGGCAATTCACCCCTCCACTTT. It specifies CASEYTGGNSPLHF. The full variable domain, with the rest looked up from reference TRBV2 and TRBJ1-6, is EPEVTQTPSHQVTQMGQEVILRCVPISNHLYFYWYRQILGQKVEFLVSFYNNEISEKSEIFDDQFSVERPDGSNFTLKIRSTKLEDSAMYFCASEYTGGNSPLHFGNGTRLTVT.

This chain joins TRBV30 and TRBJ1-6; 10 bases are a match to TRBD1. V shed 4 bases and J 9 bases; nucleotides not matched to a gene: 9. CDR1 and CDR2 (germline): GTSNPN, SVGIG (reference sequence). The CDR3 is 15 residues long. The CDR3 reads CAWTDRQGAFSPLHF. As DNA, the CDR3 is TGTGCCTGGACCGATCGACAGGGGGCTTTTTCACCCCTCCACTTT.